A selection of T cell receptor beta chains follows, all from one sample in a study of blood T cell repertoires in COVID-19. The repertoire was sequenced with immunoSEQ multiplex PCR; TCRdb's copy has only in-frame clones and lacks some. The table has 35,000 to 45,000 clones, 88% seen once. The sequenced sample was peripheral blood. Receptor source: a human donor in a cohort sampled during active COVID-19. The conserved cysteine and the conserved F or W are not part of the CDR3 here.

j_call,v_call,cdr3_aa
TRBJ2-3,TRBV5-1,ARFRDRGTDTQY
TRBJ2-1,TRBV2,ASSDLIGSYNEQF
TRBJ2-1,TRBV5-4,ASSSPSLANEQF
TRBJ2-7,TRBV6-1,ASSEGGSGYSRYEQY
TRBJ1-4,TRBV11-2,ASSQGAEEKLF
TRBJ1-1,TRBV6-1,ASSEVRAAF
TRBJ1-3,TRBV28,ASSLSTGVNTIY
TRBJ2-2,TRBV6-5,ASSLDRARTGELF
TRBJ1-2,TRBV10-3,AISESETAYGYT
TRBJ2-7,TRBV19,ASSIGGTEQY
TRBJ2-5,TRBV5-1,ASSLGPGHTMGTQY
TRBJ2-3,TRBV6-1,ASSQGTSGSINTQY
TRBJ1-1,TRBV5-1,ATPFHRGTEAF
TRBJ1-5,TRBV5-4,ASSLQGSNQPQH
TRBJ1-2,TRBV28,ASLPPGRRGYT
TRBJ2-5,TRBV7-9,ASSLETQY
TRBJ1-5,TRBV6-5,ASRLTGEGNQPQH
TRBJ1-2,TRBV9,ASSVGQGINYGYT
TRBJ2-1,TRBV25-1,ASSPPTGTIYNEQF
TRBJ1-6,TRBV19,ASSTKGHINSPLH
TRBJ2-1,TRBV21-1,ASSNGTSGGFYNEQF
TRBJ1-6,TRBV9,ASSPYQAGSPLH
TRBJ1-6,TRBV6-6,ASSTTGRGDSPLH
TRBJ2-3,TRBV4-1,ASSWGGTADTQY
TRBJ1-3,TRBV6-6,ASSYSVGGSGNTIY
TRBJ2-6,TRBV5-1,ASSTGDPGANVLT
TRBJ2-3,TRBV7-9,ASSQNSGGVTDTQY
TRBJ2-7,TRBV10-3,AISPPRGTSVHEQY
TRBJ1-2,TRBV5-6,ASSSRQGAPRGYGYT
TRBJ1-1,TRBV9,ASSNDRGGHTEAF
TRBJ1-2,TRBV27,ASSLNSRGGYT
TRBJ2-7,TRBV11-1,ASSLTGQLSYEQY
TRBJ1-1,TRBV6-5,ASSPPGTGSRAF
TRBJ1-2,TRBV3-1/TRBV3-2,ASRYRGQKGYT
TRBJ1-2,TRBV4-3,ASSQDAPENYGYT
TRBJ2-7,TRBV28,ASSFSGQGREQY
TRBJ2-5,TRBV5-6,ASSLTLGQGHRETQY
TRBJ1-2,TRBV5-1,ASSLAGGANYGYT
TRBJ1-3,TRBV4-3,ASSQGNEGLSGNTIY
TRBJ1-5,TRBV6-5,ASGPGGGINQPQH
TRBJ2-1,TRBV4-2,ASSPQGGLVAEQF
TRBJ1-3,TRBV29-1,SVVKGDSGNTIY
TRBJ2-1,TRBV4-1,ASSQVRGASGGEVNEQF
TRBJ2-2,TRBV24-1,ATSGQGQGTGELF
TRBJ1-3,TRBV7-2,ASSLRGGGAGNTIY